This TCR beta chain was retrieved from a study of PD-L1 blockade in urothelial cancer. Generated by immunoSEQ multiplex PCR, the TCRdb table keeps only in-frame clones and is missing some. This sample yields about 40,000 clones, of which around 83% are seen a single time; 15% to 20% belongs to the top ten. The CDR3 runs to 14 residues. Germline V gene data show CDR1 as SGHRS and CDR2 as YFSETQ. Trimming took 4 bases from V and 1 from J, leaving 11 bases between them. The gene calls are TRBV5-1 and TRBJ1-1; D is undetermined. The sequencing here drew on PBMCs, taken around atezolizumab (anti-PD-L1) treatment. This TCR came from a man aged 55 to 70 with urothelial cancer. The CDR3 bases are TGCGCCAGCAGCCTGTTTGGAGGGAACACTGAAGCTTTCTTT. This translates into CASSLFGGNTEAFF.